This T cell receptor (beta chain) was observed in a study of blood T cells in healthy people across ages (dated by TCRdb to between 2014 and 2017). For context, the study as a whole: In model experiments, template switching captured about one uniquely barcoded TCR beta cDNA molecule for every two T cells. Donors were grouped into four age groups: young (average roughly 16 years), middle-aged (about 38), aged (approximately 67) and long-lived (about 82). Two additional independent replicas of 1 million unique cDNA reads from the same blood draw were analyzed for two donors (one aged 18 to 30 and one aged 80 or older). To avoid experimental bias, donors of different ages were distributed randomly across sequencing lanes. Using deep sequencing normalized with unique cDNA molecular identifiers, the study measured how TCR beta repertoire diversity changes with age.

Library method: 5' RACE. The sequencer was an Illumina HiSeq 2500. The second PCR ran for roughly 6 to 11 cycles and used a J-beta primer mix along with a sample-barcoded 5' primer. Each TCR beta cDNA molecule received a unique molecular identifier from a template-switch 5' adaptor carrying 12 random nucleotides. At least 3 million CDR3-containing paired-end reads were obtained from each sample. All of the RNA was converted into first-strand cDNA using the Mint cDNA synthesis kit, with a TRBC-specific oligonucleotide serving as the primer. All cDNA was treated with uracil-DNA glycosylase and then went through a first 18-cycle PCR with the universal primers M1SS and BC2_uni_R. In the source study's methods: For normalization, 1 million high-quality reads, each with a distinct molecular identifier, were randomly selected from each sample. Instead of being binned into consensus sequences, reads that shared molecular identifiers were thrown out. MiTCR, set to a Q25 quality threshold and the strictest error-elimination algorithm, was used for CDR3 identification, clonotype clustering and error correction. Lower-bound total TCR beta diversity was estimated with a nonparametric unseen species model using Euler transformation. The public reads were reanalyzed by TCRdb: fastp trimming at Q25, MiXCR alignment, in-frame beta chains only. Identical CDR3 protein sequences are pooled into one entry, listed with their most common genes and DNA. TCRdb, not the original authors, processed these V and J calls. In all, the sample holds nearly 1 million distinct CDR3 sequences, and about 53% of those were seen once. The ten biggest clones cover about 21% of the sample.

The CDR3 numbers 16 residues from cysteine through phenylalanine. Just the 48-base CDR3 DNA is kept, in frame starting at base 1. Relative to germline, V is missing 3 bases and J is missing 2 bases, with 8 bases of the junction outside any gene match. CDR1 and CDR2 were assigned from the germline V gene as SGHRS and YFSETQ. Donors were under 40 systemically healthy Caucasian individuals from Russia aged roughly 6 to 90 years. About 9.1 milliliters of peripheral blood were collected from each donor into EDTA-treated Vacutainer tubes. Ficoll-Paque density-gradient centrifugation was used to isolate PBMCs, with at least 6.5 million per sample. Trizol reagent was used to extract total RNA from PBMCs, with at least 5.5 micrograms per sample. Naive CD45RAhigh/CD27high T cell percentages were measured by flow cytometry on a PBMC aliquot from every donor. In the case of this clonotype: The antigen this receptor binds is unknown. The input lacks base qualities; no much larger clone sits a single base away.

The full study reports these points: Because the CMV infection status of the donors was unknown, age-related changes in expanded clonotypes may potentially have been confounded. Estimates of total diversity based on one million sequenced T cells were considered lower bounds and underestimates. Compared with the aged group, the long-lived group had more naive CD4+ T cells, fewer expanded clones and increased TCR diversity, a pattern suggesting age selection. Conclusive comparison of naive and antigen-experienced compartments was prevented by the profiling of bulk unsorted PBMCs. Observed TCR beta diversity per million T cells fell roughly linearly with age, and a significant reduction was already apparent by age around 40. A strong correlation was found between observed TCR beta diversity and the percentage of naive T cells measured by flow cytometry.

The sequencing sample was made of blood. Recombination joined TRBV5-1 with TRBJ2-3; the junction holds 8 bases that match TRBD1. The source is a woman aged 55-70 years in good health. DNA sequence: TGCGCCAGCAGCTATCAGGGGGCCGCTGACACAGATACGCAGTATTTT. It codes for CASSYQGAADTDTQYF. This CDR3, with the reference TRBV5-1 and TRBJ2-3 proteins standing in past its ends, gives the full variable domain KAGVTQTPRYLIKTRGQQVTLSCSPISGHRSVSWYQQTPGQGLQFLFEYFSETQRNKGNFPGRFSGRQFSNSRSEMNVSTLELGDSALYLCASSYQGAADTDTQYFGPGTRLTVL.